This TCR beta chain was documented in a study of beta chain features in type 1 diabetes. Study results and limitations: Sampled from patients, naive, central memory and Treg TCRB repertoires appeared more similar than those sampled from healthy donors. PCR, the amplification step, might favor shorter templates, equally in patients and controls.

The V gene's germline CDR1 is MDHEN and CDR2 SYDVKM. V was clipped by 6 bases and J by 7 bases; unmatched bases: 15. The CDR3 length is 17 residues. A word on this clone: Antigen: not known.

Reverse transcription of all isolated RNA meant that expressed TCRB transcripts were sequenced. Measured with immunoSEQ multiplex PCR; TCRdb has only the in-frame clones, and not every one. The top ten clones hold around 0.015% of a sample with 310,000 or so clones, approximately 10% of them seen once. Sequencing was carried out using naive CD4+ T cells from blood. This receptor was obtained from a woman aged 25 to 39 in good health. The rearrangement uses TRBV28 and TRBJ2-2, with 9 positions matching TRBD2. The CDR3 sequence is CASSPSYSGSGSGELFF. DNA of the CDR3: TGTGCCAGCAGCCCCTCCTATAGCGGGAGCGGTAGCGGGGAGCTGTTTTTT.